One sample yielded the 10 T cell receptor beta chains listed below, sequenced in a study of blood T cell repertoires in COVID-19. The table came from immunoSEQ multiplex PCR; TCRdb's copy has only in-frame clones and leaves some out. The sample has approximately 74,000 clones; around 90% are singletons. The sequenced sample consisted of peripheral blood. The receptors stem from a man between 65 and 85 years old with acute or convalescent COVID-19.

The chain carries TRBV25-1 and TRBJ2-1, with 10 bases fitting TRBD2. CDR1 and CDR2 (germline): MGHDK, SYGVNS. This CDR3 contains 15 residues. V lost 4 bases and J lost 2; bases outside the gene matches: 2. In DNA form, the CDR3 reads TGTGCCAGCAGTGTTACTAGCGGGACCTACAATGAGCAGTTCTTC. Translation gives CASSVTSGTYNEQFF.

The chain employs TRBV2 and TRBJ1-2; no reliable D call. Germline lookup yields CDR1 SNHLY and CDR2 FYNNEI. With 6 bases removed from V and 8 bases from J, the gap between germline ends came to 13 bases. The CDR3 has 12 residues. CDR3 bases: TGTGCCAGCAGGAGATTACTCACGGGCTACACCTTC. Translating it yields CASRRLLTGYTF.

The chain recombines TRBV28 with TRBJ2-2, with a possible D match to TRBD1 (7 bases). The germline V and J ends were trimmed by 6 bases and 2 bases, with 25 bases remaining between them. The length of the CDR3 is 19 residues. CDR1 is MDHEN and CDR2 is SYDVKM in the germline V gene. CDR3 nucleotides: TGTGCCAGCAGCAAGAGGAGGGACAGAACGCAAACCAACACCGGGGAGCTGTTTTTT. Translating gives CASSKRRDRTQTNTGELFF.

V gene TRBV18 combines with J gene TRBJ2-5; 8 bases align to TRBD1. CDR1 is KGHSH and CDR2 is LQKENI in the germline V gene. The CDR3 has 13 amino acids. The ends lost 2 bases at V and 4 bases at J; junction bases unmatched: 0. The CDR3 loop is CASSPGQGETQYF. The CDR3 nucleotides read TGTGCCAGCTCACCAGGACAGGGAGAGACCCAGTACTTC.

The CDR3 region has the DNA TGTGCTAGTGGACCGGGACAGGGAAAAATTAATGAGCAGTTCTTC. Translating it yields CASGPGQGKINEQFF. The genes are TRBV12-5 and TRBJ2-1, with 9 nucleotides matching TRBD1. The germline CDR1 and CDR2 sequences are LGHNT and FRNRAP. The length of the CDR3 is 15 residues. Trimming cost V 6 bases and J 7 bases; bases outside gene matches: 10.

The chain combines TRBV5-1 with TRBJ2-3; TRBD1 matches 10 bases. CDR1 and CDR2 from the germline V gene are SGHRS and YFSETQ. V lost 4 bases and J lost 6; bases outside the gene matches: 17. The CDR3 covers 18 residues. CDR3 bases: TGCGCCAGCAGCCAAGGACAGGGGGGTGCACAGTTCTCGGATACGCAGTATTTT. Its translation: CASSQGQGGAQFSDTQYF.

The V call is TRBV11-2, the J call TRBJ2-1; 10 nucleotides align to TRBD2. Germline V gene data show CDR1 as SGHAT and CDR2 as FQNNGV. After removal of 5 bases from V and 7 bases from J, the junction contained 11 bases not matched to a gene. The CDR3 is 16 residues long. The CDR3 reads CASSVGTSVGYNEQFF. The CDR3 nucleotides are TGTGCCAGCAGCGTTGGGACTAGCGTGGGGTATAATGAGCAGTTCTTC. Drawing the rest from reference TRBV11-2 and TRBJ2-1, the complete variable domain is EAGVAQSPRYKIIEKRQSVAFWCNPISGHATLYWYQQILGQGPKLLIQFQNNGVVDDSQLPKDRFSAERLKGVDSTLKIQPAKLEDSAVYLCASSVGTSVGYNEQFFGPGTRLTVL.

The rearrangement joins TRBV19 to TRBJ2-2; 10 bases match TRBD1. The ends lost 3 bases at V and 7 bases at J; junction bases unmatched: 5. Germline CDR1 reads LNHDA; CDR2 reads SQIVND (reference sequence). The CDR3 loop spans 15 amino acids. The CDR3 DNA sequence: TGTGCCAGTAGTATCGGACAGGGGGTGATCGGGGAGCTGTTTTTT. Its protein is CASSIGQGVIGELFF.

The V call is TRBV4-1, the J call TRBJ2-3, with 8 positions matching TRBD1. This CDR3 comprises 15 residues. Germline V CDR1 and CDR2: MGHRA, YSYEKL. The ends lost 2 bases at V and 4 bases at J; junction bases unmatched: 5. The CDR3 region is CASSQRGTGPDTQYF. The CDR3 bases are TGCGCCAGCAGCCAACGCGGGACAGGTCCAGATACGCAGTATTTT.

This clone appeared a single time. This chain joins TRBV5-1 and TRBJ2-1; 9 positions agree with TRBD2. The V segment lost 4 bases and the J segment 0 bases; nucleotides outside the gene matches: 11. CDR1 and CDR2 from the germline V gene are SGHRS and YFSETQ. This CDR3 region has 18 residues. The CDR3 nucleotides are TGCGCCAGCAGCCTAGGAACTAGCGGGTTAAGCTCCTACAATGAGCAGTTCTTC. It yields the protein CASSLGTSGLSSYNEQFF.